This TCR beta chain originates from a study of cytomegalovirus exposure and HLA in healthy donors. Study at large: Approximately 180 million T cells yielded 100 million or so unique TCR beta sequences in earlier analysis. Points from the study as a whole: Among the sequence variants, a highly shared cluster was likely an artifact of sequencing. About 87% or about 30% of the time was how often most TCR beta V segments were productive, according to an earlier analysis.

Notes on this clone: What it recognizes is unknown.

The CDR3 runs to 16 residues. V gave up 4 bases and J gave up 4 bases; unmatched junction bases: 10. Germline CDR1 is MDHEN and CDR2 is SYDVKM. The study ran its PCR with 60 Vbeta and 13 Jbeta primers. Profiled with immunoSEQ multiplex PCR; TCRdb holds only in-frame clones, not every one. The sample has 100,000 to 150,000 clones, about 75% seen once. The sequence was collected from a man in his 60s in good health and CMV-seropositive. Specimen: PBMCs. The chain employs TRBV28 and TRBJ1-2; TRBD1 matches at 9 bases. The CDR3 here is CASSSQGTGRPYGYTF. CDR3 nucleotides: TGTGCCAGCAGTTCTCAGGGGACAGGGCGACCCTATGGCTACACCTTC.